The 5 T cell receptor beta chains listed next were all sequenced from one sample in a study of monozygotic twins with inflammatory bowel disease (dated 2019 in TCRdb). The library was produced with 5' RACE. Sequencing was performed on an Illumina HiSeq 2500. Through TCRdb reprocessing, the reads give one entry per CDR3 protein sequence; DNA is omitted. This sample's table carries a few hundred thousand distinct CDR3 sequences. The ten top clones hold 1.5% to 2% of the sample. The sequenced material came from blood. The receptors stem from a human donor with ulcerative colitis or Crohn's disease, or a healthy co-twin of an affected twin (not recorded which).

The chain recombines TRBV27 with TRBJ1-1. The germline CDR1 and CDR2 sequences are MNHEY and SMNVEV (reference sequence). The CDR3 is 13 residues long. The CDR3 spells CASRLGGNTEAFF.

The V and J genes are TRBV9 and TRBJ2-3; no DNA is available, so the TRBD1 call from TCRdb remains unchecked. The germline V gene has CDR1 SGDLS and CDR2 YYNGEE. The CDR3 has 15 residues. The CDR3 region is CASSVGRGETDTQYF.

The chain combines TRBV6-6 with TRBJ1-2; TCRdb proposes TRBD1, but this gene call is untestable without DNA. The CDR3 sequence is 14 residues long. In germline, CDR1 is MNHNY, CDR2 SVGAGI (reference sequence). The CDR3 sequence: CASSWDRGRDGYTF.

The rearrangement uses TRBV15 and TRBJ2-7. The CDR3 loop spans 16 amino acids. CDR1 LNHNV and CDR2 YYDKDF come from the germline V gene (reference sequence). This CDR3 is CATSRDLAGSSYEQYF.

The chain recombines TRBV13 with TRBJ1-1. CDR3 length: 12 amino acids. Looked up from germline, CDR1 is PRHDT and CDR2 is FYEKMQ (reference sequence). The CDR3 loop is CASSSGNTEAFF.